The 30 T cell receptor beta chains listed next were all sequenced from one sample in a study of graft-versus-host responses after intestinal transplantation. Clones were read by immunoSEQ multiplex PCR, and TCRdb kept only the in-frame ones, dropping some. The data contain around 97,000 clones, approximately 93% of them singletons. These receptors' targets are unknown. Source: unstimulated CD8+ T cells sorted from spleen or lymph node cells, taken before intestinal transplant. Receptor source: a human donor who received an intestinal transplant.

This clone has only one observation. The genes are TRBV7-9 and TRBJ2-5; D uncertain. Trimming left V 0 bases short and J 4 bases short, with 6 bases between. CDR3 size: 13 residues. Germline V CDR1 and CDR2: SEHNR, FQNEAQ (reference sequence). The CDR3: CASSLADRETQYF. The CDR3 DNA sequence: TGTGCCAGCAGCTTAGCCGATAGAGAGACCCAGTACTTC.

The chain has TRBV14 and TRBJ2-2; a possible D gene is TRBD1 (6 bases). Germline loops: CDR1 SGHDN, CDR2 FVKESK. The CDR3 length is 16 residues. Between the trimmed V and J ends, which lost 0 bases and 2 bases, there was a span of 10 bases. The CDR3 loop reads CASSQEGTYNTGELFF. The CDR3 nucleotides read TGTGCCAGCAGCCAAGAGGGGACATACAACACCGGGGAGCTGTTTTTT.

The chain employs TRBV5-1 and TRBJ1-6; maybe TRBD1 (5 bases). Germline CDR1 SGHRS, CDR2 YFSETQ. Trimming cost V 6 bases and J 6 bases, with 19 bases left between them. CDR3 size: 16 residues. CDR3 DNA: TGCGCCAGCAAAGACAGTCTTTCTTATGGTAATTCACCCCTCCACTTT. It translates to CASKDSLSYGNSPLHF.

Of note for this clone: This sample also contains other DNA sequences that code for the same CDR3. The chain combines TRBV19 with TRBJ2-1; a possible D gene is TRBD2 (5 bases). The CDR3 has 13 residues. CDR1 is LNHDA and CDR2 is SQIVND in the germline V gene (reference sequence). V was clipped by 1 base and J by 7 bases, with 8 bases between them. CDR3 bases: TGTGCCAGTAGTATAGGCGGGTATAATGAGCAGTTCTTC. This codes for CASSIGGYNEQFF.

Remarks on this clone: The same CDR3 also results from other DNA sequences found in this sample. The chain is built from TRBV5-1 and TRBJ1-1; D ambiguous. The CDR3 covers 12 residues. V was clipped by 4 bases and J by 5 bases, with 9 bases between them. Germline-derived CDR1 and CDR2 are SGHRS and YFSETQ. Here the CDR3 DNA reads TGCGCCAGCAGCGAGGGAGGGACTGAAGCTTTCTTT. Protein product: CASSEGGTEAFF.

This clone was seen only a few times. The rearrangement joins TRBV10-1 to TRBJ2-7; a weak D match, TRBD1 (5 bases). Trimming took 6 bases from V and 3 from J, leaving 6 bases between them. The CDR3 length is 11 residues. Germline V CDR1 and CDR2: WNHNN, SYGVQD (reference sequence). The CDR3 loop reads CASSQGYEQYF. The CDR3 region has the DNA TGCGCCAGCAGCCAGGGCTACGAGCAGTACTTC.

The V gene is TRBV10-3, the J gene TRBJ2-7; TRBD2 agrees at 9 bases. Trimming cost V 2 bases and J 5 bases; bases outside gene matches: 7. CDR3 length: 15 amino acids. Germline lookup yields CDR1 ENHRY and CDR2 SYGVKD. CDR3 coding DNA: TGTGCCATCAGTGAGAATGCGGGGGGGCGAGACGAGCAGTACTTC. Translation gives CAISENAGGRDEQYF.

The CDR3: CAWDHQQGNEQFF. CDR3 DNA: TGTGCCTGGGACCACCAACAGGGAAATGAGCAGTTCTTC. This chain uses TRBV30 with TRBJ2-1; tentative D call: TRBD1 (6 bases). Germline CDR1 GTSNPN, CDR2 SVGIG (reference sequence). Trimming took 5 bases from V and 7 from J, leaving 15 bases between them. This CDR3 comprises 13 residues.

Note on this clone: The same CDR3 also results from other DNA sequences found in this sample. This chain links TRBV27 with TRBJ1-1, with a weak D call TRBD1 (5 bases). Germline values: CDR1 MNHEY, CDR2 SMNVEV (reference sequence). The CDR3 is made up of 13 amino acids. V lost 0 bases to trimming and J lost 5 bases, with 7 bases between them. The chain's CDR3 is CASSLSRGTEAFF. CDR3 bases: TGTGCCAGCAGTTTATCGAGGGGAACTGAAGCTTTCTTT.

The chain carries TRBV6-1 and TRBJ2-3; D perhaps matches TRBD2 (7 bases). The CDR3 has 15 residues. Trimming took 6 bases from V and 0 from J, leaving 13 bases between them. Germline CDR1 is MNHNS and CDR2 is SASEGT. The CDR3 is CASSLGGTSTDTQYF. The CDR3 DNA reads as TGTGCCAGCAGCCTGGGGGGGACAAGCACAGATACGCAGTATTTT.

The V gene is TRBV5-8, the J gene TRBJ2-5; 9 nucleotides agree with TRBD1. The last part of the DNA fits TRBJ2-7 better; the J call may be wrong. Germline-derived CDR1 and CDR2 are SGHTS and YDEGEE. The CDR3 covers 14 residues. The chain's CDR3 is CASRPRDRVHEQYF. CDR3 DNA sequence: TGTGCCAGCAGACCCCGGGACAGGGTGCACGAGCAGTACTTC.

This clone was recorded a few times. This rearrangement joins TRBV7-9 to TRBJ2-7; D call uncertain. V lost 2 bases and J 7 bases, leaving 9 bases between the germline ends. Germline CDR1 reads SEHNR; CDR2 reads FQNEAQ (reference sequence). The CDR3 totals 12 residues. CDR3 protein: CASSLTRREQYF. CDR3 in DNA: TGTGCCAGCAGCTTAACACGGAGAGAGCAGTACTTC.

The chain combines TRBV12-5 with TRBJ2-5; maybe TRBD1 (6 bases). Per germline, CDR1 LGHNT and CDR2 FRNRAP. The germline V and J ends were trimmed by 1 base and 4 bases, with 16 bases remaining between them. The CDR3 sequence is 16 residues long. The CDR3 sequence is CASGLADSSLLETQYF. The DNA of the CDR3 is TGTGCTAGTGGTTTGGCGGACAGCTCCTTATTAGAGACCCAGTACTTC. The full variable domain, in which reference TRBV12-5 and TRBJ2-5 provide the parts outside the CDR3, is DARVTQTPRHKVTEMGQEVTMRCQPILGHNTVFWYRQTMMQGLELLAYFRNRAPLDDSGMPKDRFSAEMPDATLATLKIQPSEPRDSAVYFCASGLADSSLLETQYFGPGTRLLVL.

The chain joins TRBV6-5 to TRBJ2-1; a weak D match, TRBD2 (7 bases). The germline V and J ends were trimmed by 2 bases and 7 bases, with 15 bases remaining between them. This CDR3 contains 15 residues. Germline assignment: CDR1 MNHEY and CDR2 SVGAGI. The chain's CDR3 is CASSYRGAFRNEQFF. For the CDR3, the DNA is TGTGCCAGCAGTTACCGGGGGGCGTTTAGGAATGAGCAGTTCTTC.

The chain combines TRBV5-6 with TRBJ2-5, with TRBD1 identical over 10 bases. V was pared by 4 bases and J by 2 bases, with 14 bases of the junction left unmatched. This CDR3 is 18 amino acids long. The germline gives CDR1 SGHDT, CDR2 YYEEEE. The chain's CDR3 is CASSPRTGGNVGQETQYF. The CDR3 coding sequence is TGTGCCAGCAGCCCGCGGACAGGGGGGAATGTAGGTCAAGAGACCCAGTACTTC.

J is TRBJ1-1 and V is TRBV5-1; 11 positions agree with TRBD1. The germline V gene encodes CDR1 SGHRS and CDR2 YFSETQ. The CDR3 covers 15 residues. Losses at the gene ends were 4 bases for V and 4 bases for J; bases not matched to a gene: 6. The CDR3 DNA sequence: TGCGCCAGCAGCCCGAGGGGACAGGGGGGCACTGAAGCTTTCTTT. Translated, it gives CASSPRGQGGTEAFF. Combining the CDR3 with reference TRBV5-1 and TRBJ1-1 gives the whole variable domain KAGVTQTPRYLIKTRGQQVTLSCSPISGHRSVSWYQQTPGQGLQFLFEYFSETQRNKGNFPGRFSGRQFSNSRSEMNVSTLELGDSALYLCASSPRGQGGTEAFFGQGTRLTVV.

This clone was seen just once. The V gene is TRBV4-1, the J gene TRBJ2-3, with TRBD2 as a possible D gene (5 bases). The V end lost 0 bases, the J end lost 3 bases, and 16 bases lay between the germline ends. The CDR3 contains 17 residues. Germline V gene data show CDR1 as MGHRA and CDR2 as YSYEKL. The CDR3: CASSQDSYRGVTDTQYF. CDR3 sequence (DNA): TGCGCCAGCAGCCAAGACTCCTACCGGGGAGTGACAGATACGCAGTATTTT.

CDR3 loop: CASSPTTGNTEAFF. The CDR3 nucleotides read TGTGCCAGCAGTCCGACAACCGGGAACACTGAAGCTTTCTTT. The chain uses TRBV2 and TRBJ1-1; D uncertain. Germline loops: CDR1 SNHLY, CDR2 FYNNEI. Trimming took off 5 bases at V and 1 base at J, with 11 bases between the two ends. The CDR3 totals 14 residues.

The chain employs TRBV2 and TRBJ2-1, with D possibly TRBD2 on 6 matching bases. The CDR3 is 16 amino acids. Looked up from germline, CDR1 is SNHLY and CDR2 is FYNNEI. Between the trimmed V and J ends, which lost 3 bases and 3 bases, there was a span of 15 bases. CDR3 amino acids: CASSDGTSPFYNEQFF. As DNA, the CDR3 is TGTGCCAGCAGTGACGGGACTTCTCCCTTCTACAATGAGCAGTTCTTC.

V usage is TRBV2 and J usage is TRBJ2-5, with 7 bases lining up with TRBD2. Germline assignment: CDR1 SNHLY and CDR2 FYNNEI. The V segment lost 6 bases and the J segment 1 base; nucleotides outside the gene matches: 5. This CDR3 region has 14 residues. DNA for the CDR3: TGTGCCAGCAGAGCTCGGGGGGTCCAAGAGACCCAGTACTTC. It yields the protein CASRARGVQETQYF. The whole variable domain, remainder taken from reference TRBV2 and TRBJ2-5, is EPEVTQTPSHQVTQMGQEVILRCVPISNHLYFYWYRQILGQKVEFLVSFYNNEISEKSEIFDDQFSVERPDGSNFTLKIRSTKLEDSAMYFCASRARGVQETQYFGPGTRLLVL.

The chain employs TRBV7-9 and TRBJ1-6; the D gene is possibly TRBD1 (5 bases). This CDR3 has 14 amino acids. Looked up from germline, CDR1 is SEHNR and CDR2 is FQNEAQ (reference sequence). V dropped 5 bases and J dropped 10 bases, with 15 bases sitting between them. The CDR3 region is CASSPPGGDSPLHF. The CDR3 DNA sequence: TGTGCCAGCAGCCCGCCGGGTGGGGACTCACCCCTCCACTTT.

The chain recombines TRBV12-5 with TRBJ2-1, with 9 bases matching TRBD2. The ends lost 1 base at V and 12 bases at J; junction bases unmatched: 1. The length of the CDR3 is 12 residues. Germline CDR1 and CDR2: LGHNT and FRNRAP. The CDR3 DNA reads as TGTGCTAGTGGTTTGGGCGGGGGGGGGCAGTTCTTC. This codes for CASGLGGGGQFF.

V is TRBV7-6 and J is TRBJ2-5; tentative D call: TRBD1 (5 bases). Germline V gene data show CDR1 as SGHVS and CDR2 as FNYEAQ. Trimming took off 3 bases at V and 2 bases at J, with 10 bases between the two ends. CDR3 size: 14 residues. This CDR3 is CASSLNRIQETQYF. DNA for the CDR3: TGTGCCAGCAGCTTGAACAGGATTCAAGAGACCCAGTACTTC.

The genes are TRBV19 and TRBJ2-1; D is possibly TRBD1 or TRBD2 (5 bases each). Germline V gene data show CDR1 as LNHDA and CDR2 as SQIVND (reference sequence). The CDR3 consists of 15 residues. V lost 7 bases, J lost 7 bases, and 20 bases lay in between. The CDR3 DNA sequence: TGTGCCAGTATCCCGGACTCCCTTGGGGGTAATGAGCAGTTCTTC. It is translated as CASIPDSLGGNEQFF.

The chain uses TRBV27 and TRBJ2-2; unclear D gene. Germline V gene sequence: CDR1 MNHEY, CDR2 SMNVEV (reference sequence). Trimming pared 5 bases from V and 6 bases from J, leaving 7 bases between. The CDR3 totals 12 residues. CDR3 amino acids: CASSPGPGELFF. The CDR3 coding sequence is TGTGCCAGCAGTCCTGGACCCGGGGAGCTGTTTTTT.

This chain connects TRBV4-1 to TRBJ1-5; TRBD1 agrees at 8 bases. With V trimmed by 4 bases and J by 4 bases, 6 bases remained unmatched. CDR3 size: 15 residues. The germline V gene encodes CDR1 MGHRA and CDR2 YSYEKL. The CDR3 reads CASSRGQGANQPQHF. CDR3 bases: TGCGCCAGCAGCCGAGGTCAGGGGGCGAATCAGCCCCAGCATTTT.

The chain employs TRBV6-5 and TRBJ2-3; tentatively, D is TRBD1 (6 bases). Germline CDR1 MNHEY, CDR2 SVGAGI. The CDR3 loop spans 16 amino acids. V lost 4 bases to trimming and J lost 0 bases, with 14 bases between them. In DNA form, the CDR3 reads TGTGCCAGCAGTTCCCTCCGGACAGCTAGCACAGATACGCAGTATTTT. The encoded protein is CASSSLRTASTDTQYF.

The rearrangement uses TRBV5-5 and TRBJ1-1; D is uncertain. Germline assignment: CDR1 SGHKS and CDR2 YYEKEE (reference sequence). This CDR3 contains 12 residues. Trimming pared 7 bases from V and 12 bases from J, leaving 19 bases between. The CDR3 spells CASEGQVGLTFF. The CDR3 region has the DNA TGTGCCAGCGAGGGTCAGGTTGGTTTAACTTTCTTT.

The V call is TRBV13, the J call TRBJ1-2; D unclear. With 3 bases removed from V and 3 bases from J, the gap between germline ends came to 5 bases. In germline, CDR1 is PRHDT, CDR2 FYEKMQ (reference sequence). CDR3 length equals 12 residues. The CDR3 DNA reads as TGTGCCAGCAGCTTGGGAGACTATGGCTACACCTTC. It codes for CASSLGDYGYTF.

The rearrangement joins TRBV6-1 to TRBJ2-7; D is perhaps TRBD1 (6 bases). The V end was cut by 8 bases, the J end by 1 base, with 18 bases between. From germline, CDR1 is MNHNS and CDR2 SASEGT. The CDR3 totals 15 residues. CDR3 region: CASDPLQGMSYEQYF. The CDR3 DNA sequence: TGTGCCAGCGACCCCTTACAGGGTATGTCCTACGAGCAGTACTTC.